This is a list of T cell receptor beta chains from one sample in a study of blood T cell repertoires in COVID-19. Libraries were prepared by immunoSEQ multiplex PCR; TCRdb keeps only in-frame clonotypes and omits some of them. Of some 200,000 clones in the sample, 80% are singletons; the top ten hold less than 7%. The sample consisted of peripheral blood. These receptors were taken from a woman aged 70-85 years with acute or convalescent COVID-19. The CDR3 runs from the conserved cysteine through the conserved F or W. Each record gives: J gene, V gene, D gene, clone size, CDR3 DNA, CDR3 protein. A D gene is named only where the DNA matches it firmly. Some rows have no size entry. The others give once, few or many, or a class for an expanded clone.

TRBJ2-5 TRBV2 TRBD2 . TGTGCCAGCAGCAGGACTAGCGGGAACGTAGAGACCCAGTACTTC CASSRTSGNVETQYF
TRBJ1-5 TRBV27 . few TGTGCCAGCAGTCACCGCGGGGGGGGCCATAGCAATCAGCCCCAGCATTTT CASSHRGGGHSNQPQHF
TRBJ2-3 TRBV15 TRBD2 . TGTGCCACCAGCAGAGGAATGGGGGGGTACGGCACAGATACGCAGTATTTT CATSRGMGGYGTDTQYF
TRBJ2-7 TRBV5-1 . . TGCGCCAGCAGCTTGGCCGATAGGGGATACGAGCAGTACTTC CASSLADRGYEQYF
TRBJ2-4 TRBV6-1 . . TGTGCCAGCAGTGAAGCGGGCAGCGGCTCTAAAAACATTCAGTACTTC CASSEAGSGSKNIQYF
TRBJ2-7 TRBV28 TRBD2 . TGTGCCAGCAGTTTTGGAGGACTAGCGGGAGCCAAGGGGAGGGAGCAGTACTTC CASSFGGLAGAKGREQYF
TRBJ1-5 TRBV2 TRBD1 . TGTGCCAGCAGTGCCCAGGGACAGCGATATCAGCCCCAGCATTTT CASSAQGQRYQPQHF
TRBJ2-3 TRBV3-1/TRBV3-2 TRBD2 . TGTGCCAGCAGCCAAGCGGCTAGCGGGAGTCCAGATACGCAGTATTTT CASSQAASGSPDTQYF
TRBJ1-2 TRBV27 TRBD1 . TGTGCCAGCAGTTTACCAATGGGACAGGACTATGGCTACACCTTC CASSLPMGQDYGYTF
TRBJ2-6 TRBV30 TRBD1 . TGTGCCTGGAGTTTCCCAGGGGGTAGGGCCAACGTCCTGACTTTC CAWSFPGGRANVLTF
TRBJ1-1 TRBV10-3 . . TGTGCCATCAGTGAGTTGGGGGGGGCCGCCACTGAAGCTTTCTTT CAISELGGAATEAFF
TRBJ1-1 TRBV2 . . TGTGCCAGCAGTACAGGGTTGGGAGCTTTCTTT CASSTGLGAFF
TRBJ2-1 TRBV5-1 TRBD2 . TGCGCCAGCAGCTTGGATGGGACTAGCGGAAATAGTGAGCAGTTCTTC CASSLDGTSGNSEQFF
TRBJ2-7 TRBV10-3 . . TGTGCCGCCGGAGGGGGGGGTCTTGACGAGCAGTACTTC CAAGGGGLDEQYF
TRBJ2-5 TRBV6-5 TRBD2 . TGTGCCAGCAGTTTTCTAGCGGGACAAGAGACCCAGTACTTC CASSFLAGQETQYF
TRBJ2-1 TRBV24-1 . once TGTGCCACCAGTGATCCCGGTCACAATGAGCAGTTCTTC CATSDPGHNEQFF
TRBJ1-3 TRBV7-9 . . TGTGCCAGCAGCTTTGGAGGGGATGCAAACACCATATATTTT CASSFGGDANTIYF
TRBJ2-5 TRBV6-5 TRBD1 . TGTGCCAGCAGTTACTCCGGGACAGCCATGGAGATGGGCCAGTACTTC CASSYSGTAMEMGQYF
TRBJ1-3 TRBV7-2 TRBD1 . TGTGCCAGCAGTTACAGGGGAACTGGAAACACCATATATTTT CASSYRGTGNTIYF
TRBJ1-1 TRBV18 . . TGTGCCAGCTCACCCTCTACAGCGAACACTGAAGCTTTCTTT CASSPSTANTEAFF
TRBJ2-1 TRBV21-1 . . TGTGCCAGCAGCAACCAATGGGGACTGACACACAATGAGCAGTTCTTC CASSNQWGLTHNEQFF
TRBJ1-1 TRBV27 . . TGTGCCAGCAGCATAACAGGCCCCGTCACTGAAGCTTTCTTT CASSITGPVTEAFF
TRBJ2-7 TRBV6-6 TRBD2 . TGTGCCAGCAGTTTCTTAGCGGGAGCATACGAGCAGTACTTC CASSFLAGAYEQYF
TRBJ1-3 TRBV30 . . TGTGCCTCGAATAGGGGTGTGGGTAGCCGAAACACCATATATTTT CASNRGVGSRNTIYF